Listed below are T cell receptor beta chains from one sample, sequenced in a study of blood T cell repertoires in COVID-19. Sequenced by immunoSEQ multiplex PCR; TCRdb stores in-frame clones only, minus some. Seen here are 350,000 to 400,000 clones, about 90% observed once, and the top ten hold about 1.9%. The specimen was PBMCs or T cells enriched from blood (not recorded which). The receptors stem from a man between 35 and 55 years old in a cohort exposed to, infected with or recovered from COVID-19 (not recorded which). Both conserved end residues are part of each CDR3.

CDR3 protein: CAIRGDSLGEQYF
J gene: TRBJ2-7
V gene: TRBV10-3

CDR3 protein: CASSLAGSPDTGELFF
J gene: TRBJ2-2
V gene: TRBV11-1

CDR3 protein: CASRSGYEQYF
J gene: TRBJ2-7
V gene: TRBV11-2

CDR3 protein: CASSDRTSGTYEQYF
J gene: TRBJ2-7
V gene: TRBV10-2

CDR3 protein: CASSLAGGPYNEQFF
J gene: TRBJ2-1
V gene: TRBV27

CDR3 protein: CASSRRDRGYGYTF
J gene: TRBJ1-2
V gene: TRBV5-6

CDR3 protein: CASSPTRTGSNEKLFF
J gene: TRBJ1-4
V gene: TRBV7-2

CDR3 protein: CATRTSGRFYNEQFF
J gene: TRBJ2-1
V gene: TRBV27

CDR3 protein: CASSLLRGTEAFF
J gene: TRBJ1-1
V gene: TRBV27

CDR3 protein: CSVVDRGSVDTQYF
J gene: TRBJ2-3
V gene: TRBV29-1

CDR3 protein: CASTTGLGSYNEQFF
J gene: TRBJ2-1
V gene: TRBV2

CDR3 protein: CSASGVWGYTF
J gene: TRBJ1-2
V gene: TRBV20-1

CDR3 protein: CSVEGRTSGYNEQFF
J gene: TRBJ2-1
V gene: TRBV29-1

CDR3 protein: CASSGGTGEGEQFF
J gene: TRBJ2-1
V gene: TRBV2

CDR3 protein: CASSWRDRGETQYF
J gene: TRBJ2-5
V gene: TRBV5-5

CDR3 protein: CASSRRTGSNQPQHF
J gene: TRBJ1-5
V gene: TRBV28

CDR3 protein: CASTAGGSTDTQYF
J gene: TRBJ2-3
V gene: TRBV28

CDR3 protein: CASSGRGGSTGELFF
J gene: TRBJ2-2
V gene: TRBV5-1

CDR3 protein: CASSLGQTNYGYTF
J gene: TRBJ1-2
V gene: TRBV11-2

CDR3 protein: CAWRTSRSSYNEQFF
J gene: TRBJ2-1
V gene: TRBV30

CDR3 protein: CASSPFEVNYGYTF
J gene: TRBJ1-2
V gene: TRBV4-1

CDR3 protein: CAIRVGGNPEAFF
J gene: TRBJ1-1
V gene: TRBV10-3

CDR3 protein: CASSRGLAGAGNEQFF
J gene: TRBJ2-1
V gene: TRBV7-8

CDR3 protein: CASSLENRGLGTEAFF
J gene: TRBJ1-1
V gene: TRBV7-6

CDR3 protein: CASSDGQRGQPQHF
J gene: TRBJ1-5
V gene: TRBV25-1

CDR3 protein: CASSPYGQGGETQYF
J gene: TRBJ2-5
V gene: TRBV28

CDR3 protein: CASSLTGQGWETQYF
J gene: TRBJ2-5
V gene: TRBV7-3

CDR3 protein: CASSSDTGGGYGYTF
J gene: TRBJ1-2
V gene: TRBV7-9

CDR3 protein: CASSLRPDRANYGYTF
J gene: TRBJ1-2
V gene: TRBV11-2

CDR3 protein: CASSSTGVGEKLFF
J gene: TRBJ1-4
V gene: TRBV5-6

CDR3 protein: CASSVSDSFEQYF
J gene: TRBJ2-7
V gene: TRBV2

CDR3 protein: CASSYGTSGSTDTQYF
J gene: TRBJ2-3
V gene: TRBV6-2/TRBV6-3

CDR3 protein: CATSTPTGTGELFF
J gene: TRBJ2-2
V gene: TRBV24-1

CDR3 protein: CASSGRGNQPQHF
J gene: TRBJ1-5
V gene: TRBV27

CDR3 protein: CASSQSANAYEQYF
J gene: TRBJ2-7
V gene: TRBV4-2

CDR3 protein: CASSVGGETYEQYF
J gene: TRBJ2-7
V gene: TRBV9

CDR3 protein: CAISEFARTGEQYF
J gene: TRBJ2-7
V gene: TRBV10-3

CDR3 protein: CASSRTSGRARSTGELFF
J gene: TRBJ2-2
V gene: TRBV19

CDR3 protein: CASSQTALGVPASGANVLTF
J gene: TRBJ2-6
V gene: TRBV5-1

CDR3 protein: CSVEEREGTHSYF
J gene: TRBJ2-5
V gene: TRBV29-1

CDR3 protein: CASSVGGDGLYGYTF
J gene: TRBJ1-2
V gene: TRBV5-4

CDR3 protein: CASSQSRVGEQYF
J gene: TRBJ2-7
V gene: TRBV14

CDR3 protein: CASSLRSSGNTGELFF
J gene: TRBJ2-2
V gene: TRBV5-1

CDR3 protein: CASTEGTGAQTLYGYTF
J gene: TRBJ1-2
V gene: TRBV25-1

CDR3 protein: CAISEIPGRYTF
J gene: TRBJ1-2
V gene: TRBV10-3

CDR3 protein: CASSLIYGLAEPVSYNEQFF
J gene: TRBJ2-1
V gene: TRBV7-3

CDR3 protein: CASSETRGADYNEQFF
J gene: TRBJ2-1
V gene: TRBV10-1

CDR3 protein: CAWSVGQGNTEAFF
J gene: TRBJ1-1
V gene: TRBV30

CDR3 protein: CAIGGTSGIVGRTGELFF
J gene: TRBJ2-2
V gene: TRBV10-3

CDR3 protein: CASSQARGDTGELFF
J gene: TRBJ2-2
V gene: TRBV4-2

CDR3 protein: CASRSGAGTGYEQYF
J gene: TRBJ2-7
V gene: TRBV6-5

CDR3 protein: CASSLGLARAHEQYF
J gene: TRBJ2-7
V gene: TRBV27

CDR3 protein: CASSYGGTGDSPLHF
J gene: TRBJ1-6
V gene: TRBV6-2/TRBV6-3

CDR3 protein: CASSQVTGNNEQFF
J gene: TRBJ2-1
V gene: TRBV4-1

CDR3 protein: CAITPFRDTGTEAFF
J gene: TRBJ1-1
V gene: TRBV10-3

CDR3 protein: CASGGGQQPQHF
J gene: TRBJ1-5
V gene: TRBV2

CDR3 protein: CASSKTLGANEKLFF
J gene: TRBJ1-4
V gene: TRBV19

CDR3 protein: CASSALAGAGEQYF
J gene: TRBJ2-7
V gene: TRBV28

CDR3 protein: CASSLWTGGGTDTQYF
J gene: TRBJ2-3
V gene: TRBV27